One sample yielded the 19 T cell receptor beta chains listed below, sequenced in a study of T cell repertoires in cytomegalovirus infection. TCRdb called the reads again in MiXCR, with one record for every CDR3 protein. The repertoire includes hundreds of thousands of distinct CDR3 sequences, roughly a tenth of them detected once, and 2.5% sits in the top ten. The sequenced sample was PBMCs. These TCRs come from a human donor in good health (CMV status not recorded). Some clones in this sample may be carry-over from other donors' samples.

This clonotype was counted ten times or more. This chain uses TRBV7-9 with TRBJ1-2; 8 bases fit TRBD1. This CDR3 has 15 amino acids. Germline assignment: CDR1 SEHNR and CDR2 FQNEAQ (reference sequence). V gave up 1 base and J gave up 7 bases; unmatched junction bases: 8. CDR3 region: CASSLGAQGGSGYTF. The CDR3, as DNA: TGTGCCAGCAGCTTAGGTGCACAGGGGGGTAGTGGCTACACCTTC.

This clonotype was counted at least ten times. The chain joins TRBV25-1 to TRBJ1-1, with TRBD1 matching over 7 bases. After removal of 8 bases from V and 4 bases from J, the junction contained 7 bases not matched to a gene. The germline V gene has CDR1 MGHDK and CDR2 SYGVNS. CDR3 length: 13 amino acids. This chain's CDR3 is CASGITGVTEAFF. The CDR3 bases are TGTGCCAGCGGGATAACAGGGGTCACTGAAGCTTTCTTT.

In its sample, this clonotype was seen many times. The rearrangement links TRBV14 to TRBJ2-1; unclear D gene. CDR1 is SGHDN and CDR2 is FVKESK in the germline V gene. This CDR3 contains 13 residues. Trimming cost V 0 bases and J 4 bases, with 4 bases left between them. Here the CDR3 DNA reads TGTGCCAGCAGCCAAGAAAGGTACAATGAGCAGTTCTTC. It encodes CASSQERYNEQFF.

This clonotype was seen ten or more times. The chain links TRBV7-2 to TRBJ1-1; 7 bases align to TRBD1. Germline trimming cut 2 bases from V and 3 bases from J; bases unmatched to any gene: 3. The CDR3 is 14 residues long. CDR1 is SGHTA, CDR2 FQGNSA, per germline. The CDR3 reads CASSLRGLYTEAFF. The CDR3 coding sequence is TGTGCCAGCAGCTTAAGGGGGCTTTACACTGAAGCTTTCTTT.

This clonotype has ten or more counts. The chain links TRBV18 to TRBJ1-2; D call uncertain. Germline lookup yields CDR1 KGHSH and CDR2 LQKENI. The CDR3 loop spans 14 amino acids. The V and J ends lost 0 bases and 7 bases respectively, with 12 bases between them. Written as DNA, the CDR3 is TGTGCCAGCTCACCACCTAGGAAGGGAGGTGGCTACACCTTC. This translates into CASSPPRKGGGYTF.

In this sample, this clonotype turned up a few times. The chain is built from TRBV18 and TRBJ2-3; 13 bases line up with TRBD2. Germline CDR1 is KGHSH and CDR2 is LQKENI. The ends lost 4 bases at V and 4 bases at J; junction bases unmatched: 5. CDR3 length: 16 amino acids. The CDR3 spells CASSRRLAGGADTQYF. CDR3 coding DNA: TGTGCCAGCTCACGACGACTAGCGGGGGGTGCAGATACGCAGTATTTT.

This clonotype was observed a handful of times. The genes are TRBV20-1 and TRBJ2-1, with unresolved D. The V end was cut by 0 bases, the J end by 0 bases, with 6 bases between. The germline V gene encodes CDR1 DFQATT and CDR2 SNEGSKA (reference sequence). This CDR3 contains 14 residues. The CDR3 sequence: CSARELSSYNEQFF. CDR3 nucleotide sequence: TGCAGTGCTAGAGAACTTAGCTCCTACAATGAGCAGTTCTTC.

This clonotype was seen many times. CDR3 sequence reads: CASSHGKTGAGYEQYF. Here the CDR3 DNA reads TGTGCCAGCTCACACGGGAAAACAGGGGCAGGTTACGAGCAGTACTTC. The chain links TRBV18 to TRBJ2-7, with 7 bases matching TRBD1. V dropped 4 bases and J dropped 4; count of bases not matched to a gene: 13. Germline CDR1 reads KGHSH; CDR2 reads LQKENI. This CDR3 spans 16 amino acids.

This clonotype was detected many times. The chain couples TRBV6-2 or TRBV6-3 to TRBJ2-7, with 8 bases aligning to TRBD1. Germline V lookup: CDR1 MNHEY, CDR2 SVGEGT. The length of the CDR3 is 14 residues. The trim removed 4 bases at V and 7 bases at J, leaving 9 bases unmatched. CDR3 protein: CASSLRTGTWEQYV. As DNA, the CDR3 is TGTGCCAGCAGTTTGAGGACAGGGACGTGGGAGCAGTACGTC.

This chain connects TRBV5-1 to TRBJ2-1; 11 bases align to TRBD2. V was clipped by 3 bases and J by 2 bases; unmatched bases: 4. CDR1 is SGHRS and CDR2 is YFSETQ in the germline V gene. CDR3 length equals 16 residues. CDR3 in DNA: TGCGCCAGCAGCTCCATTAGCGGGGGGGCCTACAATGAGCAGTTCTTC. This gives the protein CASSSISGGAYNEQFF.

The chain employs TRBV29-1 and TRBJ1-1; 7 bases are shared with TRBD1. The CDR3 totals 12 residues. Trimming took 7 bases from V and 11 from J; bases not matched to a gene: 13. Germline V lookup: CDR1 SQVTM, CDR2 ANQGSEA. CDR3 DNA sequence: TGCAGCGCCGGGACACCATCAGGGGGGGCTTTCTTT. Its translation is CSAGTPSGGAFF.

This clonotype was found a few times. This chain uses TRBV20-1 with TRBJ1-6, with D unclear. The CDR3 is 15 amino acids. Trimming stripped 5 bases from V and 5 bases from J, with 16 bases between. Germline V gene lookup returns CDR1 DFQATT and CDR2 SNEGSKA (reference sequence). The CDR3 protein is CSARSGGPHNSPLHF. As DNA, the CDR3 is TGCAGTGCTCGCAGTGGCGGGCCGCATAATTCACCCCTCCACTTT.

The sample holds many counts of this clonotype. The chain is built from TRBV9 and TRBJ2-7; D remains ambiguous. The CDR3 spans 14 residues. Germline-derived CDR1 and CDR2 are SGDLS and YYNGEE. V shed 0 bases and J shed 0 bases, with 7 bases lying between them. This chain's CDR3 is CASSVAASSYEQYF. The CDR3 nucleotides read TGTGCCAGCAGCGTAGCTGCTAGCTCCTACGAGCAGTACTTC.

This clonotype was picked up a small number of times. The genes are TRBV29-1 and TRBJ1-2; 9 bases are shared with TRBD1. V lost 5 bases, J lost 12 bases, and 4 bases stayed unmatched. The CDR3 runs to 10 residues. The germline gives CDR1 SQVTM, CDR2 ANQGSEA. DNA of the CDR3: TGCAGCGTTACCGGGACAGGGAACACCTTC. This sequence encodes CSVTGTGNTF.

J is TRBJ1-1 and V is TRBV11-2; no firm D call. This CDR3 has 15 amino acids. Germline V lookup: CDR1 SGHAT, CDR2 FQNNGV. The V end was cut by 4 bases, the J end by 1 base, with 13 bases between. CDR3 bases: TGTGCCAGCAGCTCGACCGGGAAGGAGAACACTGAAGCTTTCTTT. Its translation: CASSSTGKENTEAFF.

The J gene is TRBJ2-2, the V gene TRBV7-9; 7 bases are a match to TRBD1. This CDR3 contains 18 residues. Trimming at V came to 7 bases and at J to 0 bases, leaving 14 bases not matched to a gene. CDR1 is SEHNR and CDR2 is FQNEAQ in the germline V gene (reference sequence). The CDR3 region has the DNA TGTGCCAGCACTCCTCGGACAGGTCGGTTCGCGAACACCGGGGAGCTGTTTTTT. This translates into CASTPRTGRFANTGELFF.

This clonotype appeared many times. The genes are TRBV2 and TRBJ1-1; 9 bases are shared with TRBD1. V dropped 2 bases and J dropped 5; count of bases not matched to a gene: 12. Per germline, CDR1 SNHLY and CDR2 FYNNEI. The length of the CDR3 is 17 residues. CDR3 sequence (DNA): TGTGCCAGCAGTGAATTCGGAACAGGGGGCGAGCGGACTGAAGCTTTCTTT. It encodes CASSEFGTGGERTEAFF.

This clonotype was recorded many times. The genes are TRBV7-2 and TRBJ2-5, with D tentatively TRBD2 (5 bases). This CDR3 contains 14 residues. Trimming took 5 bases from V and 1 from J, leaving 11 bases between them. Germline-derived CDR1 and CDR2 are SGHTA and FQGNSA. CDR3 residues: CASSPSYLQETQYF. The CDR3 coding sequence is TGTGCCAGCAGCCCTAGCTATCTCCAAGAGACCCAGTACTTC.

This clonotype was recorded at least ten times. The genes are TRBV20-1 and TRBJ1-5; D remains ambiguous. Trimming removed 1 base from V and 4 bases from J, with 5 bases in between. CDR1 is DFQATT and CDR2 is SNEGSKA in the germline V gene (reference sequence). This CDR3 comprises 12 residues. CDR3 in DNA: TGCAGTGCTAGAGGGCCGAATCAGCCCCAGCATTTT. It translates to CSARGPNQPQHF.